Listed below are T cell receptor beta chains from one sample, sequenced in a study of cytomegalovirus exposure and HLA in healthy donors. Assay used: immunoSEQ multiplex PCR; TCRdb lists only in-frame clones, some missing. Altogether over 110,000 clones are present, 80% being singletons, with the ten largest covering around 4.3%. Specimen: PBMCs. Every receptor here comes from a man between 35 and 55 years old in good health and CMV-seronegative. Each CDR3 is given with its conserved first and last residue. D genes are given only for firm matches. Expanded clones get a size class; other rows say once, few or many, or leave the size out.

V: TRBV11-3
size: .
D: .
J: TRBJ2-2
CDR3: CASSLGAQNTGELFF
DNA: TGTGCCAGCAGCTTAGGGGCTCAGAACACCGGGGAGCTGTTTTTT

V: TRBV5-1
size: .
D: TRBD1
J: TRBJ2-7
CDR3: CASSLGTGVYEQYF
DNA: TGCGCCAGCAGCTTGGGGACAGGGGTCTACGAGCAGTACTTC

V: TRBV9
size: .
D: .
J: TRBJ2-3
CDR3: CASTVGGDRGDTQYF
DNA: TGTGCCAGCACCGTGGGCGGGGATCGAGGAGATACGCAGTATTTT

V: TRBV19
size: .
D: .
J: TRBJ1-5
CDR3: CASSIESRQSWSNQPQHF
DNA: TGTGCCAGTAGTATAGAGAGCAGGCAAAGCTGGAGCAATCAGCCCCAGCATTTT

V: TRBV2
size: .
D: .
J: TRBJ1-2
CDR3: CASRRGQNFLTYGYTF
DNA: TGTGCCAGCAGACGCGGACAGAATTTCCTAACCTATGGCTACACCTTC

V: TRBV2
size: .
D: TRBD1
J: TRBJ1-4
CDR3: CASSKFRQGAIATNEKLFF
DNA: TGTGCCAGCAGCAAGTTCCGACAGGGAGCAATCGCAACTAATGAAAAACTGTTTTTT

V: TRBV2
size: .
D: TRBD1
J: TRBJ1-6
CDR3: CASETGTGQFSPLHF
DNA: TGTGCCAGCGAGACCGGGACAGGGCAATTTTCACCCCTCCACTTT

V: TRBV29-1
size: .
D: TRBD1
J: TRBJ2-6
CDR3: CSVWTGVTGANVLTF
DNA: TGCAGCGTCTGGACAGGGGTAACTGGGGCCAACGTCCTGACTTTC

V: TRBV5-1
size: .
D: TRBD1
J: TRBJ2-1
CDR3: CASSDGTGDNNEQFF
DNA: TGCGCCAGCAGCGATGGGACAGGGGACAACAATGAGCAGTTCTTC

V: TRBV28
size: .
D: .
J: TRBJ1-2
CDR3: CANRGAGNYGYTF
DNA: TGTGCCAACCGGGGGGCAGGGAACTATGGCTACACCTTC

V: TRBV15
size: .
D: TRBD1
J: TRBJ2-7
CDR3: CATSRQGSTSIYEQYF
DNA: TGTGCCACCAGCCGACAGGGCAGCACCTCGATCTACGAGCAGTACTTC

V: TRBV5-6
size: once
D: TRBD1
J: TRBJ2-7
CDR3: CASSRDRGAYEQYF
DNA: TGTGCCAGCAGCCGGGACAGGGGAGCCTACGAGCAGTACTTC

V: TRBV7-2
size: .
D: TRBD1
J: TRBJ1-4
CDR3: CASSLDGTGGNEKLFF
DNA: TGTGCCAGCAGCTTAGACGGGACAGGGGGAAATGAAAAACTGTTTTTT

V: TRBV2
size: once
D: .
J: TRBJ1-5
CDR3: CASSDTAAYQPQHF
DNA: TGTGCCAGCAGTGACACGGCGGCCTATCAGCCCCAGCATTTT

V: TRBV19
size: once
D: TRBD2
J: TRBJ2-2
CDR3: CASSIQRGVNGGELFF
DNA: TGTGCCAGTAGTATCCAGCGGGGGGTTAACGGCGGGGAGCTGTTTTTT

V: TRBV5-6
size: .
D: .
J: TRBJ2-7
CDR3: CASSQTGYEQYF
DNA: TGTGCCAGCAGCCAAACCGGTTACGAGCAGTACTTC